These 27 T cell receptor beta chains share one sample of origin, sequenced in a study of blood T cell repertoires in COVID-19. The method was immunoSEQ multiplex PCR; TCRdb's version includes in-frame clones alone and lacks a portion of them. This table has roughly 230,000 clones, roughly 84% appearing once. The sample comprised PBMCs or T cells enriched from blood (not recorded which). The receptor source for this set is a woman between 45 and 60 years old who had been exposed to COVID-19.

V gene TRBV27 combines with J gene TRBJ2-5; 7 bases line up with TRBD1. The CDR3 loop spans 14 amino acids. Germline V lookup: CDR1 MNHEY, CDR2 SMNVEV (reference sequence). Trimming took 6 bases from V and 3 from J; bases not matched to a gene: 7. In nucleotides, the CDR3 is TGTGCCAGCAGGGGTCGGACAGGTGAAGAGACCCAGTACTTC. This translates into CASRGRTGEETQYF.

V gene TRBV24-1 combines with J gene TRBJ1-5; D gene unclear. Germline V lookup: CDR1 KGHDR, CDR2 SFDVKD. The CDR3 extends over 13 amino acids. CDR3: CTPRTGGNQPQHF. DNA for the CDR3: TGTACCCCACGAACCGGAGGCAATCAGCCCCAGCATTTT.

The CDR3 spells CATATGNTEAFF. CDR3 bases: TGTGCCACCGCAACAGGAAACACTGAAGCTTTCTTT. This chain joins TRBV10-3 and TRBJ1-1, with a possible D match to TRBD1 (5 bases). CDR1 is ENHRY, CDR2 SYGVKD, per germline. Trimming cost V 10 bases and J 2 bases, with 11 bases left between them. The CDR3 loop spans 12 amino acids.

The chain has TRBV6-5 and TRBJ1-1; weak D call: TRBD1 (6 bases). The germline V gene encodes CDR1 MNHEY and CDR2 SVGAGI. The V gene lost 6 bases and the J gene lost 7 bases, with 12 bases spanning the gap. This CDR3 is 12 amino acids long. In DNA, the CDR3 is TGTGCCAGCAGGTTACAGGGTCGTGAAGCTTTCTTT. Translating gives CASRLQGREAFF.

The chain recombines TRBV18 with TRBJ2-1, with D unclear. Trimming cost V 5 bases and J 5 bases, with 22 bases left between them. The length of the CDR3 is 17 residues. The germline V gene has CDR1 KGHSH and CDR2 LQKENI. CDR3 in amino acids: CASSSTRGSGEDNEQFF. CDR3 in DNA: TGTGCCAGCTCATCAACTCGAGGCAGTGGAGAAGACAATGAGCAGTTCTTC.

This rearrangement joins TRBV24-1 to TRBJ1-2, with a weak D call TRBD1 (6 bases). Trimming removed 5 bases at V and 8 bases at J, with 17 bases between. This CDR3 spans 14 amino acids. The V gene's germline CDR1 is KGHDR and CDR2 SFDVKD. The CDR3 is CATSASGGFGGYTF. The CDR3 coding sequence is TGTGCCACCAGTGCCTCGGGGGGCTTTGGGGGCTACACCTTC.

This sequence joins TRBV6-5 and TRBJ2-3; TRBD2 aligns across 9 bases. V shed 7 bases and J 6 bases; nucleotides not matched to a gene: 8. Germline lookup yields CDR1 MNHEY and CDR2 SVGAGI. This CDR3 has 14 amino acids. The CDR3 here is CASNIAGAGDTQYF. The CDR3 nucleotides read TGTGCCAGCAATATAGCGGGGGCCGGGGATACGCAGTATTTT.

This clone appeared a single time. The J gene is TRBJ2-7, the V gene TRBV7-8; tentatively, D is TRBD1 (5 bases). There are 15 residues in the CDR3. The V gene's germline CDR1 is SGHVS and CDR2 FQNEAQ. The germline V and J ends were trimmed by 5 bases and 0 bases, with 14 bases remaining between them. Here the CDR3 reads CASSGARYSSYEQYF. CDR3 coding DNA: TGTGCCAGCAGCGGGGCTCGGTACAGCTCCTACGAGCAGTACTTC.

The chain uses TRBV30 and TRBJ1-2, with 7 positions matching TRBD1. The CDR3 is 14 residues long. Germline-derived CDR1 and CDR2 are GTSNPN and SVGIG (reference sequence). This CDR3 is CAYQAATGFYGYTF. The CDR3 nucleotides are TGTGCGTATCAAGCGGCGACAGGGTTCTATGGCTACACCTTC.

This rearrangement joins TRBV10-3 to TRBJ1-5; D ambiguous. This CDR3 is built from 13 residues. The V and J ends lost 4 bases and 1 base respectively, with 5 bases between them. Germline loops: CDR1 ENHRY, CDR2 SYGVKD. Here the CDR3 reads CAISGSSNQPQHF. CDR3 sequence (DNA): TGTGCCATCAGTGGAAGCAGCAATCAGCCCCAGCATTTT.

In its sample, this clone was seen once. The chain uses TRBV6-5 and TRBJ1-3, with 7 nucleotides matching TRBD1. CDR3 size: 15 residues. V was clipped by 6 bases and J by 0 bases; unmatched bases: 5. Germline assignment: CDR1 MNHEY and CDR2 SVGAGI. CDR3 in DNA: TGTGCCAGCAGACGACAGGGCATCTCTGGAAACACCATATATTTT. It translates to CASRRQGISGNTIYF.

This clone was detected only once. V and J are TRBV5-1 and TRBJ2-3; 10 nucleotides match TRBD2. V lost 0 bases, J lost 5 bases, and 6 bases stayed unmatched. CDR3 length: 16 amino acids. Germline assignment: CDR1 SGHRS and CDR2 YFSETQ. CDR3 in amino acids: CASSLELAGERDTQYF. CDR3 nucleotide sequence: TGCGCCAGCAGCTTGGAGCTAGCGGGGGAGAGAGATACGCAGTATTTT.

The chain employs TRBV2 and TRBJ2-3; 7 bases map to TRBD1. The CDR3 is 16 residues long. CDR1 is SNHLY and CDR2 is FYNNEI in the germline V gene. V lost 6 bases to trimming and J lost 2 bases; unmatched junction nucleotides: 11. In DNA form, the CDR3 reads TGTGCCAGCAGGGCGTTACTAGGGGGCAACACAGATACGCAGTATTTT. Encoded protein: CASRALLGGNTDTQYF.

The chain is built from TRBV2 and TRBJ1-4; D is possibly TRBD1 (5 bases). In germline, CDR1 is SNHLY, CDR2 FYNNEI. This CDR3 is built from 14 residues. Trimming left V 5 bases short and J 7 bases short, with 14 bases between. CDR3 nucleotides: TGTGCCAGCAGTCCACAGGTAACCGGTGAAAAACTGTTTTTT. It is translated as CASSPQVTGEKLFF. The full variable domain, completed using reference TRBV2 and TRBJ1-4, is EPEVTQTPSHQVTQMGQEVILRCVPISNHLYFYWYRQILGQKVEFLVSFYNNEISEKSEIFDDQFSVERPDGSNFTLKIRSTKLEDSAMYFCASSPQVTGEKLFFGSGTQLSVL.

This clone was picked up a small number of times. The rearrangement links TRBV11-3 to TRBJ2-5; TRBD2 might be the D (6 bases). Trimming removed 2 bases at V and 7 bases at J, with 11 bases between. The CDR3 is made up of 13 amino acids. Germline V lookup: CDR1 SGHNT, CDR2 YENEEA. The CDR3 loop is CASSLSGSGTQYF. The CDR3 DNA is TGTGCCAGCAGCTTATCCGGGAGTGGGACCCAGTACTTC.

For the CDR3, the DNA is TGTGCCAGCAGCCCCCTCGGGTACAATGAGCAGTTCTTC. This gives the protein CASSPLGYNEQFF. This chain links TRBV14 with TRBJ2-1; no clear D gene. Trimming removed 4 bases at V and 4 bases at J, with 8 bases between. Germline V lookup: CDR1 SGHDN, CDR2 FVKESK. The CDR3 length is 13 residues.

The V call is TRBV7-8, the J call TRBJ2-7, with a weak D call TRBD1 (5 bases). Looked up from germline, CDR1 is SGHVS and CDR2 is FQNEAQ. V was trimmed by 2 bases and J by 2 bases, leaving 22 bases between them. The CDR3 runs to 18 residues. CDR3 in amino acids: CASSLYRLTREGTYEQYF. DNA of the CDR3: TGTGCCAGCAGCTTATACAGGTTGACTCGAGAAGGTACCTACGAGCAGTACTTC.

The V gene is TRBV25-1, the J gene TRBJ2-1; 8 nucleotides align to TRBD1. This CDR3 has 15 residues. Germline CDR1 and CDR2: MGHDK and SYGVNS. Unmatched junction bases numbered 6, after V lost 3 bases and J lost 5 bases. CDR3 protein: CASSERRGRNNEQFF. CDR3 in DNA: TGTGCCAGCAGTGAGCGCAGGGGGCGGAACAATGAGCAGTTCTTC. Using reference TRBV25-1 and TRBJ2-1 for the parts outside the CDR3, the full variable domain is EADIYQTPRYLVIGTGKKITLECSQTMGHDKMYWYQQDPGMELHLIHYSYGVNSTEKGDLSSESTVSRIRTEHFPLTLESARPSHTSQYLCASSERRGRNNEQFFGPGTRLTVL.

Written as DNA, the CDR3 is TGTGCCAGTAGTATCCAAGCAGGTCGGCCGTCTGGAAACACCATATATTTT. This encodes CASSIQAGRPSGNTIYF. The genes are TRBV19 and TRBJ1-3, with D hard to call. Germline lookup yields CDR1 LNHDA and CDR2 SQIVND (reference sequence). This CDR3 has 17 amino acids. Trimming stripped 3 bases from V and 1 base from J, with 16 bases between.

The CDR3 is CSAGTGANEQYF. The CDR3 DNA sequence: TGCAGCGCTGGGACAGGGGCCAACGAGCAGTACTTC. The rearrangement uses TRBV29-1 and TRBJ2-7; 10 positions agree with TRBD1. CDR3 size: 12 residues. In germline, CDR1 is SQVTM, CDR2 ANQGSEA. V lost 7 bases and J lost 5; bases outside the gene matches: 5.

The chain carries TRBV2 and TRBJ1-2, with TRBD1 matching 9 bases. The CDR3 sequence is 13 residues long. Germline V lookup: CDR1 SNHLY, CDR2 FYNNEI. The V segment lost 6 bases and the J segment 3 bases; nucleotides outside the gene matches: 2. The CDR3 is CASRTGGDYGYTF. CDR3 DNA sequence: TGTGCCAGCAGAACAGGGGGCGACTATGGCTACACCTTC.

The V call is TRBV2, the J call TRBJ1-5; maybe TRBD1 (5 bases). Germline CDR1 reads SNHLY; CDR2 reads FYNNEI. Trimming stripped 3 bases from V and 4 bases from J, with 13 bases between. This CDR3 spans 15 amino acids. CDR3 amino acids: CASSEVQGFNQPQHF. The CDR3 DNA is TGTGCCAGCAGTGAGGTGCAGGGATTTAATCAGCCCCAGCATTTT.

The chain carries TRBV5-1 and TRBJ2-3; maybe TRBD2 (6 bases). CDR1 is SGHRS, CDR2 YFSETQ, per germline. V gave up 0 bases and J gave up 2 bases, with 13 bases separating them. The CDR3 is made up of 16 amino acids. DNA of the CDR3: TGCGCCAGCAGCTTGGGCGGGAACACGAACACAGATACGCAGTATTTT. Its translation is CASSLGGNTNTDTQYF. Filled out from reference TRBV5-1 and TRBJ2-3, the complete variable domain reads KAGVTQTPRYLIKTRGQQVTLSCSPISGHRSVSWYQQTPGQGLQFLFEYFSETQRNKGNFPGRFSGRQFSNSRSEMNVSTLELGDSALYLCASSLGGNTNTDTQYFGPGTRLTVL.

The rearrangement links TRBV18 to TRBJ1-2; 7 bases are shared with TRBD1. The length of the CDR3 is 15 residues. Germline V gives CDR1 KGHSH, CDR2 LQKENI. The junction had 12 bases not matched to a gene; V was cut back by 4 bases and J by 7 bases. CDR3 bases: TGTGCCAGCTCACAGAACCGGGACAGCGACCGTGGCTACACCTTC. This translates into CASSQNRDSDRGYTF.

This clone was detected a few times. The chain has TRBV4-1 and TRBJ2-7, with TRBD2 as a possible D gene (6 bases). The CDR3 has 15 amino acids. Per germline, CDR1 MGHRA and CDR2 YSYEKL. Trimming took off 0 bases at V and 2 bases at J, with 11 bases between the two ends. The CDR3 sequence: CASSQEDYGTYEQYF. CDR3 in DNA: TGCGCCAGCAGCCAAGAGGACTACGGGACCTACGAGCAGTACTTC.

The rearrangement uses TRBV4-1 and TRBJ1-2, with a possible D match to TRBD1 (6 bases). The CDR3 consists of 14 residues. V dropped 1 base and J dropped 8 bases, with 14 bases sitting between them. Germline V CDR1 and CDR2: MGHRA, YSYEKL. The CDR3: CASSQAQLTGGYTF. CDR3 nucleotides: TGCGCCAGCAGCCAAGCCCAACTTACAGGGGGCTACACCTTC.

This clone has only one observation. The CDR3 reads CAWSVREGVIDIQYF. CDR3 bases: TGTGCCTGGAGTGTACGGGAGGGGGTTATAGACATTCAGTACTTC. The rearrangement joins TRBV30 to TRBJ2-4; the match to TRBD2 covers 8 bases. This CDR3 contains 15 residues. Unmatched junction bases numbered 9, after V lost 0 bases and J lost 8 bases. The germline gives CDR1 GTSNPN, CDR2 SVGIG (reference sequence). Looking up the rest from reference TRBV30 and TRBJ2-4 gives the full variable domain: SQTIHQWPATLVQPVGSPLSLECTVEGTSNPNLYWYRQAAGRGLQLLFYSVGIGQISSEVPQNLSASRPQDRQFILSSKKLLLSDSGFYLCAWSVREGVIDIQYFGAGTRLSVL.